This TCR beta chain was observed in a study of T cell repertoires in ileal Crohn's disease. The study's findings and limits: Sorted CD8 T cells held more high-frequency clones than CD4.

Germline V gene lookup returns CDR1 KGHSH and CDR2 LQKENI. The ends were cut back, 3 bases at V and 7 bases at J, with 18 bases in the middle. The CDR3 runs to 15 residues. Assay used: immunoSEQ multiplex PCR; TCRdb lists only in-frame clones, some missing. The repertoire holds approximately 6,000 clones, with over 80% as singletons. A note on this clone: Antigen unknown.

Sequencing used ileal tissue. This chain connects TRBV18 to TRBJ1-2, with TRBD1 as a possible D gene (6 bases). This sequence originates from an adult with Crohn's disease. The CDR3 DNA follows: TGTGCCAGCTCACCCGACAGGTCCCTTCGTGGTGGCTACACCTTC. Translation: CASSPDRSLRGGYTF.